This entry concerns a single T cell receptor beta chain. No antigen is known for it. Base qualities were left out, and no much larger clone turns up one base away. This sample was included in a study of Graves' ophthalmopathy and Graves' hyperthyroidism (dated by TCRdb to the late 2010s). About the full investigation: Peripheral blood was collected at initial diagnosis, prior to any treatment. TCR beta repertoire signatures were used to distinguish Graves' ophthalmopathy from Graves' hyperthyroidism and to predict progression to ophthalmopathy. In total, 135 blood samples were TCR-sequenced: approximately 42 ophthalmopathy, 80 or so hyperthyroidism and roughly 17 hyperthyroidism-to-ophthalmopathy patients. To explore V-J signatures that separate ophthalmopathy from hyperthyroidism, a discovery set of 95 to 100 patients was enrolled, consisting of 43 with ophthalmopathy and some 56 with stable hyperthyroidism. For independent validation, a separate cohort was made up of 18 hyperthyroidism patients plus 17 patients who later progressed from hyperthyroidism to ophthalmopathy. In roughly 6 hyperthyroidism patients, the T-cell repertoires found in thyroid tissue were compared with those found in blood. Once sampling was done, hyperthyroidism patients were given methimazole at a starting dose of 30 mg daily, while ophthalmopathy patients were given high-dose intravenous methylprednisolone.

For repertoire sequencing, the TCR beta CDR3 regions were amplified from RNA transcripts. HTBI primers and the Qiagen OneStep RT-PCR kit were used in a first-round RT-PCR, which was followed by a second-round multiplex PCR, size selection and purification. Libraries were sequenced paired-end with 100 bp reads on an Illumina HiSeq2000. The paper's data handling went like this. SOAPnuke was used to process the reads, removing any read that contained adapters or uncalled bases, had a mean Phred below 15, or lacked an exact match to the constant primer or identifier. COPE v1.2.5 was used to merge the high-quality paired reads. Each unique nucleotide sequence was defined as a clonotype, and clonotypes were aligned to IMGT TRB V, D and J references with MiTCR v1.1. The analysis was limited to V-J combinations with a frequency above 0.0001, which together covered 99% to 99.2% of the repertoires. For each V-J combination, a TCR clonal expansion and chaos score was defined as F50 clonal expansion divided by the chaos observed in the TCRdist matrix. Features were reduced by Welch's t-statistics and random forest to over 10 V-J combinations, which fed a naive Bayes classifier. Thyroid-blood repertoire similarity was quantified with the Morisita-Horn index. TCRdb trimmed public reads at Q25 via fastp, called clones via MiXCR and kept in-frame beta chains. Rows merge per CDR3 protein into single entries with the most common DNA and genes. The V and J calls were determined by TCRdb, not by the authors. For this sample there are around 600,000 distinct CDR3 sequences; roughly 39% appear just once. 3% to 3.5% of the sample is held by the ten biggest clonotypes.

The paper's findings and limits, for the study overall: Among expanded thyroid clonotypes with frequency above 0.001, most also showed up in blood, which suggests that blood repertoires may reflect the thyroid immune response. No statistical method was used to set the sample size in advance, and the investigators knew which group each participant was assigned to. In validation, the model predicted ophthalmopathy progression with less than 71% sensitivity and around 72% specificity; roughly 11 predicted patients were CT-confirmed with GO in a median of 6.5 months. Ophthalmopathy was separated from stable hyperthyroidism by the 13-signature model with around 89% sensitivity and about 81% specificity in cross-validation and with 80%/75% in the test set.

The germline V gene provides CDR1 ENHRY and CDR2 SYGVKD. The CDR3, cysteine through phenylalanine, is 11 amino acids long. CDR3 DNA only is kept here, 33 bases in frame from base 1. At the junction V is shortened by 6 bases and J by 8 bases, with 10 bases in between. Ophthalmopathy patients were characterized by moderately to severely active disease, a Clinical Activity Score of at least 3, a NOSPECS grade of at least 4, and a disease duration under 3 months. Anyone with other autoimmune diseases, uncontrolled infections, pregnancy or lactation was excluded from the study. Clinical symptoms, serum thyroxine, TRAb, thyroid ultrasound and orbital computed tomography formed the basis of the diagnosis. Using Ficoll-Paque density gradient centrifugation, PBMCs were isolated from 9 to 10 ml of fresh peripheral blood. Total RNA was extracted using Trizol reagent, and RNA quality was checked on an Agilent 2100 Bioanalyzer.

The TCR sequence derives from an adult man with Graves' ophthalmopathy. The rearranged chain carries TRBV10-3 and TRBJ1-2, and possibly TRBD1, on 6 matching bases. The material sequenced was peripheral blood. The CDR3: CAISQGLGYTF. The sequenced DNA is TGTGCCATCAGCCAGGGGCTCGGCTACACCTTC.